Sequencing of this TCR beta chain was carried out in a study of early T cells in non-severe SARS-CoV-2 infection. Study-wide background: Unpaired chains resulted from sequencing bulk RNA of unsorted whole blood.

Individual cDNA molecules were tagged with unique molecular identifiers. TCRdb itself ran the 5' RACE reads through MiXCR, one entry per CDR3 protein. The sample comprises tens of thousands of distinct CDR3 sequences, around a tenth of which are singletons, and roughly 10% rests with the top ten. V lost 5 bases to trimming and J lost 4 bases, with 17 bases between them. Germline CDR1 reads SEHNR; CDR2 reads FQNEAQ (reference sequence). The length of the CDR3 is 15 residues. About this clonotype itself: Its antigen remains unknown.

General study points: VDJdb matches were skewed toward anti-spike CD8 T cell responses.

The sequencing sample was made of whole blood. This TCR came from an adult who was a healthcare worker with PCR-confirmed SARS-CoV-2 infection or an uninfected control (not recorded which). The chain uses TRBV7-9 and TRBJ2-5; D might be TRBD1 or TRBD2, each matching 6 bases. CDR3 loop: CASSTGDTSAETQYF. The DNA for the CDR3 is TGTGCCAGCAGCACGGGGGACACCTCAGCAGAGACCCAGTACTTC.